This T cell receptor (beta chain) appears in the sequencing data of a study of Graves' ophthalmopathy and Graves' hyperthyroidism. Study findings and constraints: In separating ophthalmopathy from stable hyperthyroidism, a 13-signature model achieved about 90% sensitivity and approximately 80% specificity.

RNA served as the template for amplifying TCR beta CDR3 regions. First-round RT-PCR relied on HTBI primers, and a second-round multiplex PCR came next. TCRdb re-called the multiplex PCR reads through MiXCR, storing one row per CDR3 protein. In the table there are 350,000 to 400,000 distinct CDR3 sequences, around 20% of which are singletons. This clonotype was found many times. Its target is unknown. Looked up from germline, CDR1 is SQVTM and CDR2 is ANQGSEA. The CDR3 is 12 residues long. Trimming removed 6 bases from V and 2 bases from J, with 8 bases in between. The sequence derives from a woman aged 18-29 years with Graves' ophthalmopathy. The chain is built from TRBV29-1 and TRBJ1-5; D might be TRBD1 (6 bases). Specimen: peripheral blood. The CDR3 region has the DNA TGCAGCGTGGGGGCAGGCAATCAGCCCCAGCATTTT. Its protein is CSVGAGNQPQHF.